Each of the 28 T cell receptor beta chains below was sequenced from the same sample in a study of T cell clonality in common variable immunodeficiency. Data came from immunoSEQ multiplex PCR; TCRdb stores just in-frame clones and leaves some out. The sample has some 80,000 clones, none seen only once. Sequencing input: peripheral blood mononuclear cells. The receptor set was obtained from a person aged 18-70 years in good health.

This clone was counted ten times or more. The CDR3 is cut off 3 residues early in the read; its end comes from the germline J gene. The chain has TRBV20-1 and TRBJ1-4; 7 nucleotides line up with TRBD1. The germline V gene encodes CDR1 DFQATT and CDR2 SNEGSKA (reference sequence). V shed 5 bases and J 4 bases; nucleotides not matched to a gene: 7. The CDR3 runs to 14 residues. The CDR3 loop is CSARRDRINEKLFF. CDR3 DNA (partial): TGCAGTGCTCGCCGGGACAGAATTAATGAAAAA.

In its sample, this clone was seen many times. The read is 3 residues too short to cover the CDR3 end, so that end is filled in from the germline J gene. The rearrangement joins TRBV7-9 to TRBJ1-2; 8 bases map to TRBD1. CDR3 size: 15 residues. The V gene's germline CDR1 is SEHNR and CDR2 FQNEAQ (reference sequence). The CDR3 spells CASSLAPDRDDGYTF. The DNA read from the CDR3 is TGTGCCAGCAGCTTAGCTCCGGACAGGGATGACGGC.

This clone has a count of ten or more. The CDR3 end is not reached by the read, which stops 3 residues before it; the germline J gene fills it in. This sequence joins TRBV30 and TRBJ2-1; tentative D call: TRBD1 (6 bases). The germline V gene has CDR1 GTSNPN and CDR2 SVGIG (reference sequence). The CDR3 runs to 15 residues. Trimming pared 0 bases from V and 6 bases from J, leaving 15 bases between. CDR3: CAWSVHLVGGNEQFF. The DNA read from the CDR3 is TGTGCCTGGAGTGTACACCTCGTAGGGGGCAATGAG.

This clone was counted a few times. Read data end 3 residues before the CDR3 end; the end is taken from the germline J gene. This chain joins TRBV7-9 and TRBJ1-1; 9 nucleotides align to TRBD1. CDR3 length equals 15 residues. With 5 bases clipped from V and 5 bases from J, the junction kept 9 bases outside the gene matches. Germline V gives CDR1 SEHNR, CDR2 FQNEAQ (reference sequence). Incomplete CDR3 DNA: TGTGCCAGCAGCGTGACCGGGACAGGGAAAACTGAA. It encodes CASSVTGTGKTE. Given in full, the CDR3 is CASSVTGTGKTEAFF. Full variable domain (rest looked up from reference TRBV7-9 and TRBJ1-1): DTGVSQNPRHKITKRGQNVTFRCDPISEHNRLYWYRQTLGQGPEFLTYFQNEAQLEKSRLLSDRFSAERPKGSFSTLEIQRTEQGDSAMYLCASSVTGTGKTEAFFGQGTRLTVV.

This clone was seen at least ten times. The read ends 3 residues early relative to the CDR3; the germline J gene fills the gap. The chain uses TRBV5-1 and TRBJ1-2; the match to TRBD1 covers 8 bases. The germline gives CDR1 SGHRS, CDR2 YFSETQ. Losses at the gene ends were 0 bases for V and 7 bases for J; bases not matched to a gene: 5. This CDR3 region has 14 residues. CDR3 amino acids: CASSLAGTGGGYTF. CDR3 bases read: TGCGCCAGCAGCTTGGCCGGGACAGGAGGTGGC.

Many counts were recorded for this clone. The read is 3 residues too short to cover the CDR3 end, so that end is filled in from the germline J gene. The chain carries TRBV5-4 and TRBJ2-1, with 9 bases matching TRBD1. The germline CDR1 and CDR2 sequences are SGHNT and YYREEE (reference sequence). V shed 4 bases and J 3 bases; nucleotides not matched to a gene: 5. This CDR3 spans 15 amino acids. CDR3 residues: CASSKTGGIYNEQFF. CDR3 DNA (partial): TGTGCCAGCAGCAAGACAGGGGGGATCTACAATGAG.

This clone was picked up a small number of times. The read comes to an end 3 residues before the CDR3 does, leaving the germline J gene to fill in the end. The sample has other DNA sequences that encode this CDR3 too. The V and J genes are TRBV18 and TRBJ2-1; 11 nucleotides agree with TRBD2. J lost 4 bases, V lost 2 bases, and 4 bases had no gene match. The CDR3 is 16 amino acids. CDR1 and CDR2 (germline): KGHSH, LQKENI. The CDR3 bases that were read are TGTGCCAGCTCACCAGGGGGACTAGCGGTTTACAATGAG. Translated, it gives CASSPGGLAVYNE. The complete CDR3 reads CASSPGGLAVYNEQFF.

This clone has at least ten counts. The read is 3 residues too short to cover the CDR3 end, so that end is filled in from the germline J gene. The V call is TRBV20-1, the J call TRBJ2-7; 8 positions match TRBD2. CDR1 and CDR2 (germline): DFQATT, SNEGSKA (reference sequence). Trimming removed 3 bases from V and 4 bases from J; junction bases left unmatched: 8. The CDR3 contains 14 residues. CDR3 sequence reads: CSASQSSGLYEQYF. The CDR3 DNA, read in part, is TGCAGTGCTAGTCAATCTAGCGGGTTATACGAG.

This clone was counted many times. The CDR3 sequence is CASSQTPVGGKLFF. Partial CDR3 DNA: TGTGCCAGCAGCCAAACCCCGGTCGGGGGAAAA. V gene TRBV14 combines with J gene TRBJ1-4; TRBD1 might be the D (5 bases). The read terminates 3 residues ahead of where the CDR3 ends, so the germline J gene completes it. The germline V gene has CDR1 SGHDN and CDR2 FVKESK. This CDR3 region has 14 residues. V was pared by 2 bases and J by 10 bases, with 14 bases between.

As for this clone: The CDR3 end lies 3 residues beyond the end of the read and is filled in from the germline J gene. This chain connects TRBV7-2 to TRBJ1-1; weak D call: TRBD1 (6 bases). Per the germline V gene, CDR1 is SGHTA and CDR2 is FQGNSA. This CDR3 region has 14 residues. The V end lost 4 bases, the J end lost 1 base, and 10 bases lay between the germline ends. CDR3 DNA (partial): TGTGCCAGCAGCTCGCACAGGGAGAACACTGAA. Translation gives CASSSHRENTE. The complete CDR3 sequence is CASSSHRENTEAFF.

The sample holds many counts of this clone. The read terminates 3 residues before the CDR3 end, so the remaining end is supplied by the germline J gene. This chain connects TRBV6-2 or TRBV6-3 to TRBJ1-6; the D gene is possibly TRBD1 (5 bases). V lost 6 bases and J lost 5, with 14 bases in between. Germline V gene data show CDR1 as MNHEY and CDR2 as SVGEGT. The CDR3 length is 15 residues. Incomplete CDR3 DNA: TGTGCCAGCAGCAGGGAGGCGCGCAATAATTCACCC. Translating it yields CASSREARNNSP. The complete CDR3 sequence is CASSREARNNSPLHF.

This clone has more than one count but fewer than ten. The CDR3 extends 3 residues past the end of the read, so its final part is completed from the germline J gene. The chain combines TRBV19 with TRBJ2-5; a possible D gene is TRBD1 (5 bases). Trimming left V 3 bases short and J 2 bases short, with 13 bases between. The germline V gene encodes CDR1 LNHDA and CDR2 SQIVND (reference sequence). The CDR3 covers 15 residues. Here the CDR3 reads CASSISGPRQETQYF. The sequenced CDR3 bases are TGTGCCAGTAGTATCTCAGGGCCGCGTCAAGAGACC. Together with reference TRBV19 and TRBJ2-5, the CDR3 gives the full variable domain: DGGITQSPKYLFRKEGQNVTLSCEQNLNHDAMYWYRQDPGQGLRLIYYSQIVNDFQKGDIAEGYSVSREKKESFPLTVTSAQKNPTAFYLCASSISGPRQETQYFGPGTRLLVL.

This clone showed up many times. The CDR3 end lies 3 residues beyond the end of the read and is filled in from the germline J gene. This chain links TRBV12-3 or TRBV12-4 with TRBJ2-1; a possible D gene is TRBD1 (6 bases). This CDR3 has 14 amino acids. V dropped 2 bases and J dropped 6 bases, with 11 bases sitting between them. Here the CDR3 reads CASSLYRAGNEQFF. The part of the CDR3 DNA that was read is TGTGCCAGCAGTTTATACAGGGCGGGCAATGAG.

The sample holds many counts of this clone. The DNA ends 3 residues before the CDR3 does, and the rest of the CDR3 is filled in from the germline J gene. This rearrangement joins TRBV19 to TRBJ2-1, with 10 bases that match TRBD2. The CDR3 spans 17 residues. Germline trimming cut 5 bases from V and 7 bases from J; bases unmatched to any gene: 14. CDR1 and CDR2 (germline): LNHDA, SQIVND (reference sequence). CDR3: CASSFHTGTSVQNEQFF. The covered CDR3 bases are TGTGCCAGTAGTTTCCACACCGGGACTAGCGTTCAAAATGAG.

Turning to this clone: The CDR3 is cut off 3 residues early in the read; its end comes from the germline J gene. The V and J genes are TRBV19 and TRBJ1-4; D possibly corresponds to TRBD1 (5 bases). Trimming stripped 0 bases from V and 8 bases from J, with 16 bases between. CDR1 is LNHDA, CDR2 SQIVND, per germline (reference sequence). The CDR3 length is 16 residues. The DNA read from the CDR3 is TGTGCCAGTAGTATAGAGGGGGGGGATTTCCACGAAAAA. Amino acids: CASSIEGGDFHEK. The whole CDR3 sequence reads CASSIEGGDFHEKLFF.

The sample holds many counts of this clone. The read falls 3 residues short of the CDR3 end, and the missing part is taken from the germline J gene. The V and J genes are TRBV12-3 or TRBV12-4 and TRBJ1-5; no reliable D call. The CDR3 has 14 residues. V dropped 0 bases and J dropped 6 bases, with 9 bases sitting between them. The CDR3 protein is CASSLAAGSQPQHF. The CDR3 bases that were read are TGTGCCAGCAGTTTAGCTGCAGGTTCTCAGCCC.

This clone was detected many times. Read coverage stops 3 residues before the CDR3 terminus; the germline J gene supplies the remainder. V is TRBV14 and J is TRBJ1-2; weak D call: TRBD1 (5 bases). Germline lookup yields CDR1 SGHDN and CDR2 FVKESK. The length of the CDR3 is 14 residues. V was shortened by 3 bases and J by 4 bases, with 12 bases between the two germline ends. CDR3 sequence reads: CASSHEGATYGYTF. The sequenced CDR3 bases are TGTGCCAGCAGCCATGAAGGGGCTACCTATGGC.

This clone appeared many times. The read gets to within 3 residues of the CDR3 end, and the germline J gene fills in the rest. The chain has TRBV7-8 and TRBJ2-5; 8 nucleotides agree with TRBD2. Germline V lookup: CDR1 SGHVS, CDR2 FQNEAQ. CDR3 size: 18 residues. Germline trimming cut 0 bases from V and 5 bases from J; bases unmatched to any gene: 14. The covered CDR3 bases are TGTGCCAGCAGCTTAGCGCAAAGCGGGAGCCGGCTTTGGGAGACC. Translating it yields CASSLAQSGSRLWET. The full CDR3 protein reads CASSLAQSGSRLWETQYF.

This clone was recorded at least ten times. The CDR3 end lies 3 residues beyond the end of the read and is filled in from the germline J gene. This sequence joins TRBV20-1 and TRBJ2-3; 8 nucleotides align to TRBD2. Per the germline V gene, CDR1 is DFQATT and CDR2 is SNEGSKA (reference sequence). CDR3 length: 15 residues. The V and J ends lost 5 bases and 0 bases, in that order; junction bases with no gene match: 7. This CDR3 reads CSAGTSGGSTDTQYF. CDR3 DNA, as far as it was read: TGCAGTGCTGGAACTAGCGGTGGTAGCACAGATACG.

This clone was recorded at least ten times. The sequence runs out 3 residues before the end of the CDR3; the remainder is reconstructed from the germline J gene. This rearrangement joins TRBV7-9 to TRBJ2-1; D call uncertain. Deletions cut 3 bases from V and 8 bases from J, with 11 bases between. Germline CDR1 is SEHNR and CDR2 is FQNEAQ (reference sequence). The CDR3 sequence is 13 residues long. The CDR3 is CASSFRPQDEQFF. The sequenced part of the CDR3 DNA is TGTGCCAGCAGCTTCCGTCCCCAGGATGAG.

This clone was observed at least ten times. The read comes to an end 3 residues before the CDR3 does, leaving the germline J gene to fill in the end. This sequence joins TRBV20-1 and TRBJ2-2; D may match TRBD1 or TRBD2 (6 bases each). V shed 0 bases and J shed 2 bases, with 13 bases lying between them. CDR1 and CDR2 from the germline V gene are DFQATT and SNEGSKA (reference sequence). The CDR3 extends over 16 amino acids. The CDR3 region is CSARDGGGTNTGELFF. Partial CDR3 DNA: TGCAGTGCTAGAGATGGTGGCGGGACAAACACCGGGGAG.

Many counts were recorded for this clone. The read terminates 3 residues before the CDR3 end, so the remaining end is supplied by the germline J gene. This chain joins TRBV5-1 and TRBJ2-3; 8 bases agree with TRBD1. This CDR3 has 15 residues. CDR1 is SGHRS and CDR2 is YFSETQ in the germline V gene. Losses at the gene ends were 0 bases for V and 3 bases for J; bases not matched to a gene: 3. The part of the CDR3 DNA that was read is TGCGCCAGCAGCTTGGCCGACAGGGGTACAGATACG. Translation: CASSLADRGTDT. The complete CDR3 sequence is CASSLADRGTDTQYF.

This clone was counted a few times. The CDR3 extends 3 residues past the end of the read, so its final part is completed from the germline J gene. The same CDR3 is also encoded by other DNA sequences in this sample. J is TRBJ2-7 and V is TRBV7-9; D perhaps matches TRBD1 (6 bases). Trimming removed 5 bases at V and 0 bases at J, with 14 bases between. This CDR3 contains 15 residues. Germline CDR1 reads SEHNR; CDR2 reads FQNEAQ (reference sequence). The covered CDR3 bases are TGTGCCAGCAGCCCACGGACAGTGTCCTCCTACGAG. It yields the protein CASSPRTVSSYE. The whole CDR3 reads CASSPRTVSSYEQYF.

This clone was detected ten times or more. The CDR3 bases that were read are TGTGCCAGTAGTATAGATCGTAACGGGAGGGGAAGCTCCTACGAG. As protein: CASSIDRNGRGSSYE. The entire CDR3 is CASSIDRNGRGSSYEQYF. The rearrangement links TRBV19 to TRBJ2-7, with 8 bases identical to TRBD2. The read finishes 3 residues shy of the CDR3 end, and the germline J gene is used to complete it. CDR1 LNHDA and CDR2 SQIVND come from the germline V gene (reference sequence). J lost 0 bases, V lost 0 bases, and 10 bases had no gene match. The CDR3 totals 18 residues.

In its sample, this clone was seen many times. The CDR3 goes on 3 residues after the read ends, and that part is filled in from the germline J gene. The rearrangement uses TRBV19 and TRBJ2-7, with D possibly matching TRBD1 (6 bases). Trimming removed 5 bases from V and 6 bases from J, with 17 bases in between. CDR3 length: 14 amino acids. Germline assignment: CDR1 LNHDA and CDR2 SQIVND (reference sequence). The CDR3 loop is CASSQQGGSVEQYF. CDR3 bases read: TGTGCCAGTAGTCAACAGGGTGGGTCGGTCGAG.

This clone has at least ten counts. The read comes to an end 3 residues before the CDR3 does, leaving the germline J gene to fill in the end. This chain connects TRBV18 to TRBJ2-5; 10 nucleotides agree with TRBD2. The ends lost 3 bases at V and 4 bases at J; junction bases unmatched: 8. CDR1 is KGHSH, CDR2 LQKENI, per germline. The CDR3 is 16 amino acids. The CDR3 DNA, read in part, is TGTGCCAGCTCACCGCGTAGCGGGAGGAGAGGAGAGACC. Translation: CASSPRSGRRGET. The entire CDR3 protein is CASSPRSGRRGETQYF. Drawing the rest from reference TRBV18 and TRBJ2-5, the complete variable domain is NAGVMQNPRHLVRRRGQEARLRCSPMKGHSHVYWYRQLPEEGLKFMVYLQKENIIDESGMPKERFSAEFPKEGPSILRIQQVVRGDSAAYFCASSPRSGRRGETQYFGPGTRLLVL.

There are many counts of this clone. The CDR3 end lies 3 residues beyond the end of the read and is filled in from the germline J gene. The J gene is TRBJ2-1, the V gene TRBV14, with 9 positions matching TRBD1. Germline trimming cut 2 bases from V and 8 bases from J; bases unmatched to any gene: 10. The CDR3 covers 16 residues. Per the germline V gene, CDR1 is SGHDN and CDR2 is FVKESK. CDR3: CASSQWGRDRAHEQFF. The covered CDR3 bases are TGTGCCAGCAGCCAATGGGGTCGGGACAGGGCCCATGAG.

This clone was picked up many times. The CDR3 loop reads CASSLGLANNEQFF. The CDR3 bases that were read are TGCGCCAGCAGCTTGGGACTAGCTAACAATGAG. The chain recombines TRBV5-1 with TRBJ2-1, with 7 bases identical to TRBD2. Coverage ceases 3 residues before the CDR3 finishes, and the germline J gene fills in the end. Germline V gene sequence: CDR1 SGHRS, CDR2 YFSETQ. V shed 0 bases, J shed 5 bases, and the junction held 2 bases outside the gene matches. The CDR3 has 14 residues.